Following are 10 T cell receptor beta chains from one sample sequenced in a study of blood T cell repertoires in COVID-19. Using immunoSEQ multiplex PCR, the repertoire was profiled, and TCRdb retains in-frame clones only, with some absent. The sample lists 110,000 or so clones, around 85% occurring once. The specimen was peripheral blood. Every receptor here comes from a woman between 55 and 75 years old with COVID-19, enrolled during active disease.

The rearrangement joins TRBV6-5 to TRBJ1-2; D is uncertain. V dropped 5 bases and J dropped 4 bases, with 14 bases sitting between them. The CDR3 contains 14 residues. CDR1 is MNHEY, CDR2 SVGAGI, per germline. Written as DNA, the CDR3 is TGTGCCAGCAGTCCCCTCGCAGTCGCCTATGGCTACACCTTC. Translation: CASSPLAVAYGYTF.

The chain recombines TRBV5-1 with TRBJ2-3, with 11 bases matching TRBD1. CDR1 and CDR2 (germline): SGHRS, YFSETQ. This CDR3 is built from 14 residues. J lost 5 bases, V lost 3 bases, and 2 bases had no gene match. DNA for the CDR3: TGCGCCAGCAGCTCCGGGACAGGGGGAGATACGCAGTATTTT. Translated, it gives CASSSGTGGDTQYF. The whole variable domain, filled in from reference TRBV5-1 and TRBJ2-3, reads KAGVTQTPRYLIKTRGQQVTLSCSPISGHRSVSWYQQTPGQGLQFLFEYFSETQRNKGNFPGRFSGRQFSNSRSEMNVSTLELGDSALYLCASSSGTGGDTQYFGPGTRLTVL.

The chain couples TRBV5-5 to TRBJ1-2, with 7 positions matching TRBD1. The V gene end was trimmed by 0 bases and the J gene end by 2 bases; junction bases not matched to a gene: 10. Germline CDR1 SGHKS, CDR2 YYEKEE (reference sequence). The CDR3 totals 17 residues. The CDR3 loop reads CASSLGTGVRANYGYTF. The CDR3 DNA reads as TGTGCCAGCAGCTTGGGTACAGGGGTTCGGGCCAACTATGGCTACACCTTC. Full variable domain (remainder filled in from reference TRBV5-5 and TRBJ1-2): DAGVTQSPTHLIKTRGQQVTLRCSPISGHKSVSWYQQVLGQGPQFIFQYYEKEERGRGNFPDRFSARQFPNYSSELNVNALLLGDSALYLCASSLGTGVRANYGYTFGSGTRLTVV.

This clone was recorded only once. The V call is TRBV29-1, the J call TRBJ1-2; 8 nucleotides align to TRBD1. The CDR3 sequence is 12 residues long. Germline V CDR1 and CDR2: SQVTM, ANQGSEA. Unmatched junction bases numbered 4, after V lost 7 bases and J lost 3 bases. The CDR3 here is CSGGQGDYGYTF. The CDR3 DNA reads as TGCAGCGGAGGACAGGGCGACTATGGCTACACCTTC.

The chain employs TRBV19 and TRBJ1-6; no clear D. This CDR3 has 11 amino acids. Trimming took 4 bases from V and 14 from J, leaving 9 bases between them. The germline CDR1 and CDR2 sequences are LNHDA and SQIVND (reference sequence). The CDR3 is CASSTRLTLHF. In DNA form, the CDR3 reads TGTGCCAGTAGTACCCGGTTGACCCTCCACTTT.

J is TRBJ1-6 and V is TRBV10-1; possibly TRBD1 for D (6 bases). From germline, CDR1 is WNHNN and CDR2 SYGVQD (reference sequence). The length of the CDR3 is 12 residues. V shed 6 bases and J shed 8 bases, with 8 bases lying between them. The CDR3 DNA follows: TGCGCCAGCAGGGACAGCCATTCACCCCTCCACTTT. Translated: CASRDSHSPLHF.

As concerns this clone: A junction end diverges from the germline sequence, so it may reflect a read error. J is TRBJ2-5 and V is TRBV7-7; TRBD2 matches at 11 bases. The CDR3 is made up of 15 amino acids. The germline V gene has CDR1 SSHAT and CDR2 FNYEAQ (reference sequence). CDR3 amino acids: CASSLGLAGQETQYF. As DNA, the CDR3 is TGTGCTAGCAGCCTTGGACTAGCGGGCCAAGAGACCCAGTACTTC.

V is TRBV18 and J is TRBJ1-1; the D is unclear. Germline CDR1 KGHSH, CDR2 LQKENI. Trimming shortened V by 2 bases and J by 3 bases, and 16 bases separated the two germline ends. CDR3 length equals 16 residues. Written as DNA, the CDR3 is TGTGCCAGCTCACCATTCTTTAGACACTCGGACACTGAAGCTTTCTTT. As protein: CASSPFFRHSDTEAFF.

Only one count was recorded for this clone. The chain joins TRBV7-3 to TRBJ2-1, with 9 positions matching TRBD1. Trimming removed 5 bases from V and 2 bases from J; junction bases left unmatched: 7. The CDR3 is 16 amino acids. The germline CDR1 and CDR2 sequences are SGHTA and FQGTGA. The DNA for the CDR3 is TGTGCCAGCAGCCAAGGGGGACAGGGCCCCTACAATGAGCAGTTCTTC. This translates into CASSQGGQGPYNEQFF.

The gene calls are TRBV5-1 and TRBJ1-1, with 9 bases lining up with TRBD1. CDR1 SGHRS and CDR2 YFSETQ come from the germline V gene. The length of the CDR3 is 16 residues. V shed 4 bases and J 0 bases; nucleotides not matched to a gene: 7. The CDR3 protein is CASSGGTGYMNTEAFF. The DNA of the CDR3 is TGCGCCAGCAGCGGGGGGACAGGGTATATGAACACTGAAGCTTTCTTT.